Below, 6 T cell receptor beta chains from the same sample are listed, as sequenced in a study of shared clonotypes between healthy human individuals. As defined, naive CD8 cells were CD45RO-negative and positively selected for CCR7, with terminally differentiated effector memory CD45RA+ cells excluded. Sequencing was performed with immunoSEQ multiplex PCR; in TCRdb, only in-frame clones are kept and a portion is missing. The data show 1.5 million to 2.5 million clones, approximately 94% seen once. Sequencing was done on a sample of naive CD8+ T cells sorted from blood. Receptors were obtained from a man between 18 and 29 years old in good health.

The CDR3 DNA is TGTGCTAGTGGTTTGTGGGACGGCACCGTCCATGAGCAGTTCTTC. Its translation is CASGLWDGTVHEQFF. The chain combines TRBV12-5 with TRBJ2-1; D might be TRBD1 or TRBD2, each matching 5 bases. Germline CDR1 is LGHNT and CDR2 is FRNRAP. The V end lost 2 bases, the J end lost 8 bases, and 16 bases lay between the germline ends. This CDR3 spans 15 amino acids.

The chain couples TRBV13 to TRBJ2-7; D may match TRBD1 or TRBD2 (5 bases each). The CDR3 has 15 amino acids. V gave up 5 bases and J gave up 3 bases, with 17 bases separating them. Germline CDR1 is PRHDT and CDR2 is FYEKMQ (reference sequence). CDR3 in amino acids: CASSGGGQGLYEQYF. Here the CDR3 DNA reads TGTGCCAGCAGCGGCGGCGGGCAGGGCCTCTACGAGCAGTACTTC.

The chain combines TRBV27 with TRBJ2-5; TRBD1 or TRBD2 may be the D gene (6 bases each). There are 14 residues in the CDR3. From germline, CDR1 is MNHEY and CDR2 SMNVEV (reference sequence). The V end lost 8 bases, the J end lost 5 bases, and 18 bases lay between the germline ends. The CDR3 DNA reads as TGTGCCAGCTCCTTTACGGGGGCAGGGGAGACCCAGTACTTC. Its protein product is CASSFTGAGETQYF.

The genes are TRBV7-3 and TRBJ2-4, with 9 bases aligning to TRBD1. CDR1 is SGHTA, CDR2 FQGTGA, per germline. CDR3 length: 13 amino acids. With V trimmed by 4 bases and J by 10 bases, 5 bases remained unmatched. CDR3 protein: CASSSTGTGIQYF. The DNA of the CDR3 is TGTGCCAGCAGCTCAACCGGGACAGGGATTCAGTACTTC.

The V gene is TRBV19, the J gene TRBJ2-7, with D maybe TRBD1 (5 bases). The V gene lost 1 base and the J gene lost 5 bases, with 9 bases spanning the gap. Germline assignment: CDR1 LNHDA and CDR2 SQIVND (reference sequence). The CDR3 has 13 amino acids. CDR3 loop: CASSIAGNNEQYF. CDR3 nucleotides: TGTGCCAGTAGTATAGCAGGGAACAACGAGCAGTACTTC.

The CDR3 DNA follows: TGTGCCAGCAGCCAAGAGGCGGGGGCGAACACCGGGGAGCTGTTTTTT. Its translation is CASSQEAGANTGELFF. The chain joins TRBV4-2 to TRBJ2-2; 7 nucleotides line up with TRBD2. Trimming removed 0 bases from V and 0 bases from J; junction bases left unmatched: 1. CDR1 and CDR2 from the germline V gene are LGHNA and YNFKEQ. CDR3 length: 16 amino acids.